These 29 T cell receptor beta chains originate from one sample sequenced in a study of T cell changes during pregnancy in multiple sclerosis. Sequencing used immunoSEQ multiplex PCR; TCRdb keeps in-frame clones, though not all of them. The data hold about 75,000 clones, with roughly 90% observed a single time. The starting material was peripheral blood, obtained in the first trimester of pregnancy. The receptors come from a female donor in good health, enrolled as a control in a pregnancy study.

J is TRBJ1-2 and V is TRBV18; 9 nucleotides line up with TRBD1. V lost 0 bases, J lost 2 bases, and 22 bases stayed unmatched. CDR3 size: 22 residues. Germline assignment: CDR1 KGHSH and CDR2 LQKENI. The CDR3 DNA is TGTGCCAGCTCACCACCGACCGGGACAGGGAGGCCCCTTCCTGCTGACAACTATGGCTACACCTTC. Amino acid sequence: CASSPPTGTGRPLPADNYGYTF. The variable domain in full, with the rest retrieved from reference TRBV18 and TRBJ1-2, is NAGVMQNPRHLVRRRGQEARLRCSPMKGHSHVYWYRQLPEEGLKFMVYLQKENIIDESGMPKERFSAEFPKEGPSILRIQQVVRGDSAAYFCASSPPTGTGRPLPADNYGYTFGSGTRLTVV.

This clone occurred once. The rearrangement joins TRBV19 to TRBJ2-6; a possible D gene is TRBD2 (5 bases). Germline CDR1 reads LNHDA; CDR2 reads SQIVND (reference sequence). There are 16 residues in the CDR3. V dropped 5 bases and J dropped 4 bases, with 15 bases sitting between them. The CDR3 DNA is TGTGCCAGTAGTTTTCTAAGGGAGTCGGGGGCCAACGTCCTGACTTTC. Protein sequence: CASSFLRESGANVLTF.

V and J are TRBV19 and TRBJ2-7; 8 bases match TRBD1. V lost 1 base to trimming and J lost 5 bases; unmatched junction nucleotides: 4. The CDR3 covers 14 residues. Germline CDR1 LNHDA, CDR2 SQIVND (reference sequence). CDR3 amino acids: CASSIVAGGNEQYF. The CDR3 DNA sequence: TGTGCCAGTAGTATAGTCGCAGGGGGCAACGAGCAGTACTTC.

The chain joins TRBV6-1 to TRBJ1-1; D is ambiguous. V lost 0 bases and J 1 base, leaving 9 bases between the germline ends. The CDR3 length is 15 residues. The germline V gene encodes CDR1 MNHNS and CDR2 SASEGT. Here the CDR3 reads CASSEAATGNTEAFF. In nucleotides, the CDR3 is TGTGCCAGCAGTGAAGCGGCGACGGGGAACACTGAAGCTTTCTTT.

The CDR3: CASSRTSYQREGNEQFF. The CDR3 DNA is TGTGCCAGTAGTCGGACTTCTTACCAGCGGGAGGGCAATGAGCAGTTCTTC. V usage is TRBV19 and J usage is TRBJ2-1; 10 bases are a match to TRBD2. V dropped 5 bases and J dropped 6; count of bases not matched to a gene: 13. CDR1 LNHDA and CDR2 SQIVND come from the germline V gene (reference sequence). The CDR3 has 17 amino acids.

J is TRBJ1-5 and V is TRBV10-3; TRBD1 matches at 7 bases. From germline, CDR1 is ENHRY and CDR2 SYGVKD. There are 14 residues in the CDR3. V lost 6 bases to trimming and J lost 6 bases; unmatched junction nucleotides: 8. The chain's CDR3 is CAISRTGAGQPQHF. CDR3 in DNA: TGTGCCATCAGCCGCACAGGGGCCGGTCAGCCCCAGCATTTT.

This clone was counted once. The CDR3 nucleotides are TGTGCCAGCAGCTTAGGGTCAGGGCAGAACACTGAAGCTTTCTTT. It codes for CASSLGSGQNTEAFF. This rearrangement joins TRBV11-3 to TRBJ1-1; tentative D call: TRBD1 (5 bases). This CDR3 comprises 15 residues. V dropped 1 base and J dropped 1 base, with 10 bases sitting between them. CDR1 and CDR2 (germline): SGHNT, YENEEA.

The V gene is TRBV4-3, the J gene TRBJ2-2, with 9 bases identical to TRBD1. Germline values: CDR1 LGHNA, CDR2 YSLEER. This CDR3 has 12 amino acids. Losses at the gene ends were 5 bases for V and 12 bases for J; bases not matched to a gene: 4. CDR3 coding DNA: TGCGCCAGCAGCGCACAGGGGGCGAAGCTGTTTTTT. It specifies CASSAQGAKLFF.

This chain connects TRBV11-2 to TRBJ2-1, with 12 positions matching TRBD1. This CDR3 comprises 16 residues. Trimming cost V 5 bases and J 8 bases; bases outside gene matches: 10. Germline V gene lookup returns CDR1 SGHAT and CDR2 FQNNGV. CDR3 protein: CASSIPGQGALDEQFF. CDR3 sequence (DNA): TGTGCCAGCAGCATACCGGGACAGGGGGCGTTGGATGAGCAGTTCTTC.

The chain couples TRBV19 to TRBJ1-1, with no clear D. The germline gives CDR1 LNHDA, CDR2 SQIVND (reference sequence). This CDR3 comprises 14 residues. V was pared by 6 bases and J by 0 bases, with 11 bases between. The CDR3 spells CASREGEMNTEAFF. CDR3 nucleotides: TGTGCCAGTAGGGAGGGAGAAATGAACACTGAAGCTTTCTTT.

The sample holds one count of this clone. The chain links TRBV6-1 to TRBJ2-7, with 7 bases matching TRBD2. V dropped 7 bases and J dropped 3; count of bases not matched to a gene: 12. CDR1 and CDR2 from the germline V gene are MNHNS and SASEGT. The CDR3 has 15 residues. Here the CDR3 DNA reads TGTGCCAGCATCGAAGGTCTAGCGGAGATCTACGAGCAGTACTTC. This codes for CASIEGLAEIYEQYF.

The chain is built from TRBV18 and TRBJ1-5; D call uncertain. Looked up from germline, CDR1 is KGHSH and CDR2 is LQKENI. This CDR3 contains 14 residues. V was pared by 4 bases and J by 7 bases, with 14 bases between. The CDR3 region has the DNA TGTGCCAGCTCACAGGGATCCGGGGAACAGCCCCAGCATTTT. This translates into CASSQGSGEQPQHF.

This clone has just one count. This sequence joins TRBV10-1 and TRBJ2-2, with D perhaps TRBD2 (5 bases). Trimming stripped 7 bases from V and 5 bases from J, with 8 bases between. The CDR3 has 12 amino acids. Germline assignment: CDR1 WNHNN and CDR2 SYGVQD (reference sequence). The CDR3 here is CASNSGTGELFF. The CDR3 nucleotides are TGCGCCAGCAATTCGGGGACCGGGGAGCTGTTTTTT.

This clone appeared a single time. This chain joins TRBV5-1 and TRBJ1-1; D might be TRBD1 (6 bases). The CDR3 is made up of 15 amino acids. In germline, CDR1 is SGHRS, CDR2 YFSETQ. V shed 4 bases and J shed 4 bases, with 17 bases lying between them. The CDR3 sequence: CASSRGGGETTEAFF. Written as DNA, the CDR3 is TGCGCCAGCAGCCGGGGGGGCGGAGAAACCACTGAAGCTTTCTTT.

This clone occurred once. The chain couples TRBV7-2 to TRBJ2-7, with 9 nucleotides matching TRBD2. CDR1 and CDR2 (germline): SGHTA, FQGNSA. V lost 5 bases and J lost 0; bases outside the gene matches: 5. CDR3 length equals 15 residues. CDR3 DNA: TGTGCCAGCAGCATGGGACTAGCAAGCTCCTACGAGCAGTACTTC. It is translated as CASSMGLASSYEQYF.

V and J are TRBV25-1 and TRBJ1-6; 10 nucleotides line up with TRBD1. The germline CDR1 and CDR2 sequences are MGHDK and SYGVNS. This CDR3 has 16 amino acids. With V trimmed by 2 bases and J by 6 bases, 4 bases remained unmatched. In DNA, the CDR3 is TGTGCCAGCAGTGAAGTAGGGGACAGGGGTAATTCACCCCTCCACTTT. Its protein product is CASSEVGDRGNSPLHF.

V gene TRBV6-4 combines with J gene TRBJ2-6; no clear D. Trimming stripped 5 bases from V and 4 bases from J, with 9 bases between. The CDR3 totals 14 residues. Germline V CDR1 and CDR2: MRHNA, SNTAGT. Written as DNA, the CDR3 is TGTGCCAGCAGTACCAGTTCCGGGGCCAACGTCCTGACTTTC. Translating it yields CASSTSSGANVLTF.

The V and J genes are TRBV15 and TRBJ2-3; 14 bases match TRBD2. The CDR3 is made up of 18 amino acids. J was trimmed by 2 bases and V by 3 bases; bases with no gene match: 7. CDR1 LNHNV and CDR2 YYDKDF come from the germline V gene (reference sequence). CDR3 DNA sequence: TGTGCCACCAGCAGCACTGGGACTAGCGGGGGCCCCACAGATACGCAGTATTTT. Residues: CATSSTGTSGGPTDTQYF.

The chain links TRBV5-6 to TRBJ2-1; 8 bases map to TRBD2. Losses at the gene ends were 0 bases for V and 6 bases for J; bases not matched to a gene: 5. The germline gives CDR1 SGHDT, CDR2 YYEEEE. The CDR3 runs to 15 residues. CDR3 DNA: TGTGCCAGCAGCTTGGACGCGGGAGGTACCAATGAGCAGTTCTTC. Translating gives CASSLDAGGTNEQFF.

The chain joins TRBV14 to TRBJ1-5; D uncertain. Trimming pared 1 base from V and 9 bases from J, leaving 10 bases between. The germline CDR1 and CDR2 sequences are SGHDN and FVKESK. The CDR3 extends over 13 amino acids. In nucleotides, the CDR3 is TGTGCCAGCAGCCAAGGTATAACGGGGCCCCAGCATTTT. Translated: CASSQGITGPQHF.

The chain links TRBV7-2 to TRBJ2-3, with 10 bases matching TRBD2. CDR3 length equals 16 residues. The J segment lost 2 bases and the V segment lost 5 bases, leaving 7 bases of the junction unmatched. CDR1 SGHTA and CDR2 FQGNSA come from the germline V gene. This chain's CDR3 is CASSQHSGGTTDTQYF. The CDR3 DNA follows: TGTGCCAGCAGCCAACATAGCGGGGGGACCACAGATACGCAGTATTTT.

The chain is built from TRBV6-5 and TRBJ1-1, with D perhaps matching TRBD1 (5 bases). The CDR3 consists of 14 residues. The germline V and J ends were trimmed by 0 bases and 7 bases, with 12 bases remaining between them. CDR1 is MNHEY, CDR2 SVGAGI, per germline. The CDR3 DNA sequence: TGTGCCAGCAGTTACTCGACCAGGGCCAATGAAGCTTTCTTT. This codes for CASSYSTRANEAFF.

The chain uses TRBV7-9 and TRBJ1-1; tentative D call: TRBD1 (5 bases). Germline CDR1 and CDR2: SEHNR and FQNEAQ (reference sequence). This CDR3 has 12 residues. The germline V and J ends were trimmed by 6 bases and 5 bases, with 10 bases remaining between them. DNA for the CDR3: TGTGCCAGCAGGTGGGGGGGAACTGAAGCTTTCTTT. This translates into CASRWGGTEAFF.

This chain uses TRBV12-5 with TRBJ1-2, with a tentative D call TRBD1 (6 bases). V was cut by 5 bases and J by 7 bases, with 11 bases left in between. The CDR3 is 12 residues long. Per the germline V gene, CDR1 is LGHNT and CDR2 is FRNRAP. The CDR3 spells CASGPQGTGYTF. The CDR3 DNA is TGTGCTAGTGGTCCCCAGGGGACTGGCTACACCTTC.

The genes are TRBV18 and TRBJ1-5; a weak D match, TRBD1 (6 bases). From germline, CDR1 is KGHSH and CDR2 LQKENI. CDR3 length equals 17 residues. V lost 2 bases and J lost 0, with 14 bases in between. The CDR3 spells CASSPDSHRASNQPQHF. CDR3 bases: TGTGCCAGCTCACCAGATTCGCACAGGGCTAGCAATCAGCCCCAGCATTTT.

The CDR3 spells CASSPWTGGTRNEQFF. The CDR3, as DNA: TGTGCCAGCAGCCCGTGGACAGGAGGTACGAGGAATGAGCAGTTCTTC. The chain employs TRBV5-6 and TRBJ2-1; 7 positions agree with TRBD1. Germline loops: CDR1 SGHDT, CDR2 YYEEEE. The CDR3 is made up of 16 amino acids. Trimming cost V 4 bases and J 7 bases; bases outside gene matches: 14.

This clone was picked up a small number of times. The chain employs TRBV2 and TRBJ1-2; 8 bases are shared with TRBD1. V gave up 4 bases and J gave up 6 bases; unmatched junction bases: 7. CDR1 is SNHLY, CDR2 FYNNEI, per germline. This CDR3 has 14 residues. CDR3 DNA: TGTGCCAGCAGTGGGACAGGGAGACGGGATGGCTACACCTTC. Its protein is CASSGTGRRDGYTF.

The sample holds one count of this clone. The chain uses TRBV20-1 and TRBJ1-1; D unresolved. CDR1 and CDR2 from the germline V gene are DFQATT and SNEGSKA (reference sequence). CDR3 length: 11 residues. Deletions cut 5 bases from V and 2 bases from J, with 6 bases between. The CDR3: CSALVNTEAFF. As DNA, the CDR3 is TGCAGTGCTCTCGTAAACACTGAAGCTTTCTTT.

This sequence joins TRBV27 and TRBJ2-7; D perhaps matches TRBD2 (5 bases). Trimming removed 2 bases at V and 0 bases at J, with 8 bases between. CDR1 is MNHEY, CDR2 SMNVEV, per germline (reference sequence). The CDR3 is made up of 14 amino acids. DNA for the CDR3: TGTGCCAGCAGTTTAGAGGGCAGCTCCTACGAGCAGTACTTC. This encodes CASSLEGSSYEQYF.